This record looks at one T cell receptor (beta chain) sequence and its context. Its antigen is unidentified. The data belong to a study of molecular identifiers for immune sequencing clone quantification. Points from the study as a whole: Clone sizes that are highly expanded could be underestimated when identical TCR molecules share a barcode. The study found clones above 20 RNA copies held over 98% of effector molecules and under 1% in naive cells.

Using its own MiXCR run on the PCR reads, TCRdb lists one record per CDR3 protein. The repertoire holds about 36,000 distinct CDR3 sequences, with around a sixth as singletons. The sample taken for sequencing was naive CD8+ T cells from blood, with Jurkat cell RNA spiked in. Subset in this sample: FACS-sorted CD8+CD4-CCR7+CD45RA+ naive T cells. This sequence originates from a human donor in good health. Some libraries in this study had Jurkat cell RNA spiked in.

The CDR3 bases are TGTGCCAGCAGCTGTCGACAGCAGAGCTCCTACAATGAGCAGTTCTTC. Its protein product is CASSCRQQSSYNEQFF. The chain recombines TRBV13 with TRBJ2-1; TRBD1 might be the D (5 bases). CDR3 length: 16 amino acids. The V end lost 4 bases, the J end lost 0 bases, and 13 bases lay between the germline ends. Per the germline V gene, CDR1 is PRHDT and CDR2 is FYEKMQ (reference sequence).